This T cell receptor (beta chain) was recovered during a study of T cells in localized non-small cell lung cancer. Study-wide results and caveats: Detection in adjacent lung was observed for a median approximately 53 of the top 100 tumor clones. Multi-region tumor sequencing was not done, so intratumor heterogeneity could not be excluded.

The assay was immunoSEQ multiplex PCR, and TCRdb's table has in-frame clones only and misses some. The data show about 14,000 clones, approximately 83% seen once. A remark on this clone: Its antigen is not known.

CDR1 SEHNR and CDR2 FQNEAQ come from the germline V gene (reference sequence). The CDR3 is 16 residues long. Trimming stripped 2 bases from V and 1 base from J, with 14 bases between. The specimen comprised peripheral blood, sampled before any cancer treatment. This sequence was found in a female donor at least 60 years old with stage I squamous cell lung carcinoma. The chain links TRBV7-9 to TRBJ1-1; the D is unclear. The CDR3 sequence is CASSLSQSSWNTEAFF. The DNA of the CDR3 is TGTGCCAGCAGCTTATCACAGTCCAGTTGGAACACTGAAGCTTTCTTT.